These 17 T cell receptor beta chains were all obtained from the same sample, sequenced in a study of CD8 T cells in Susac syndrome. cDNA came from around 0.5 to 1 ug RNA primed by random hexamers. MiXCR, applied by TCRdb to the immunoSEQ multiplex PCR reads, yields one record per CDR3 protein. Of around 62,000 distinct CDR3 sequences listed, more than 90% are singletons. The source material was CD8+ T cells from PBMCs. These receptors were obtained from a human donor in good health.

This clonotype was detected only once. The chain carries TRBV6-2 or TRBV6-3 and TRBJ2-3, with 8 bases that match TRBD2. The CDR3 runs 16 residues. CDR1 and CDR2 from the germline V gene are MNHEY and SVGEGT. The ends lost 0 bases at V and 2 bases at J; junction bases unmatched: 4. CDR3 nucleotide sequence: TGTGCCAGCAGTTACTCGGGGACTAGGACCACAGATACGCAGTATTTT. It encodes CASSYSGTRTTDTQYF.

The genes are TRBV6-1 and TRBJ2-1; 7 positions agree with TRBD2. Germline CDR1 MNHNS, CDR2 SASEGT. The CDR3 sequence is 15 residues long. With 1 base clipped from V and 5 bases from J, the junction kept 5 bases outside the gene matches. CDR3 sequence (DNA): TGTGCCAGCAGTGAAGGGGAACGGGGGGACAATGAGCAGTTCTTC. It encodes CASSEGERGDNEQFF.

This clonotype was detected only once. The chain carries TRBV7-9 and TRBJ2-1; the match to TRBD2 covers 16 bases. The V gene's germline CDR1 is SEHNR and CDR2 FQNEAQ (reference sequence). Trimming cost V 1 base and J 8 bases; bases outside gene matches: 8. The CDR3 runs to 18 residues. The CDR3 bases are TGTGCCAGCAGCTTAGTTACTGGGACTAGCGGGGGGGCCCATGAGCAGTTCTTC. Its translation is CASSLVTGTSGGAHEQFF.

The genes are TRBV7-9 and TRBJ2-7; TRBD2 agrees at 9 bases. The germline CDR1 and CDR2 sequences are SEHNR and FQNEAQ (reference sequence). The CDR3 covers 15 residues. Trimming at V came to 6 bases and at J to 2 bases, leaving 8 bases not matched to a gene. CDR3 region: CASRLFLAGAYEQYF. The CDR3 DNA is TGTGCCAGCAGGCTTTTTTTAGCGGGGGCCTACGAGCAGTACTTC.

This clonotype has just one count. V usage is TRBV7-2 and J usage is TRBJ1-1, with 8 bases that match TRBD1. This CDR3 has 14 residues. Per germline, CDR1 SGHTA and CDR2 FQGNSA. The trim removed 5 bases at V and 3 bases at J, leaving 5 bases unmatched. The CDR3 nucleotides are TGTGCCAGCAGCCCCAGGGGGCTTTACACTGAAGCTTTCTTT. The encoded protein is CASSPRGLYTEAFF.

V and J are TRBV7-6 and TRBJ1-5, with 7 bases fitting TRBD1. V was clipped by 5 bases and J by 6 bases; unmatched bases: 7. The CDR3 sequence is 14 residues long. The V gene's germline CDR1 is SGHVS and CDR2 FNYEAQ. The CDR3 region is CASSVEGAVQPQHF. The CDR3 DNA reads TGTGCCAGCAGCGTGGAGGGGGCGGTTCAGCCCCAGCATTTT.

This chain joins TRBV9 and TRBJ2-7; D call uncertain. V lost 0 bases to trimming and J lost 2 bases, with 9 bases between them. The CDR3 contains 14 residues. CDR1 and CDR2 (germline): SGDLS, YYNGEE. CDR3 residues: CASSVGQETYEQYF. The CDR3 DNA sequence: TGTGCCAGCAGCGTAGGCCAGGAAACCTACGAGCAGTACTTC.

The chain couples TRBV5-4 to TRBJ2-7; tentatively, D is TRBD2 (6 bases). Germline lookup yields CDR1 SGHNT and CDR2 YYREEE (reference sequence). The CDR3 runs 12 residues. V lost 4 bases, J lost 6 bases, and 11 bases lay in between. CDR3 nucleotide sequence: TGTGCCAGCAGCCTGGTGGAGGGCGAGCAGTACTTC. It specifies CASSLVEGEQYF.

In nucleotides, the CDR3 is TGTGCCAGCAGCTCCCCCCGGGGACAGACTGAAGCTTTCTTT. This encodes CASSSPRGQTEAFF. This chain links TRBV7-2 with TRBJ1-1, with TRBD1 matching 7 bases. This CDR3 is 14 amino acids long. The ends lost 4 bases at V and 5 bases at J; junction bases unmatched: 7. Germline CDR1 reads SGHTA; CDR2 reads FQGNSA.

J is TRBJ2-5 and V is TRBV12-3 or TRBV12-4; TRBD1 aligns across 8 bases. CDR3 size: 15 residues. With 2 bases clipped from V and 1 base from J, the junction kept 3 bases outside the gene matches. This CDR3 reads CASSLRDRLQETQYF. CDR3 in DNA: TGTGCCAGCAGTTTAAGGGACAGGCTCCAAGAGACCCAGTACTTC.

The CDR3: CASSQDEGLNQETQYF. CDR3 bases: TGCGCCAGCAGCCAAGATGAGGGATTAAATCAGGAGACCCAGTACTTC. This chain connects TRBV4-1 to TRBJ2-5, with D tentatively TRBD2 (5 bases). The CDR3 spans 16 residues. The V end lost 0 bases, the J end lost 5 bases, and 16 bases lay between the germline ends. The germline V gene has CDR1 MGHRA and CDR2 YSYEKL.

The CDR3 DNA reads TGTGCCAGCAGTTTGAGCCATATAGAAGAGACCCAGTACTTC. It translates to CASSLSHIEETQYF. The chain couples TRBV12-3 or TRBV12-4 to TRBJ2-5; no definite D call. Trimming shortened V by 3 bases and J by 3 bases, and 11 bases separated the two germline ends. This CDR3 contains 14 residues.

V and J are TRBV5-1 and TRBJ2-1; possibly TRBD2 for D (7 bases). The V end lost 5 bases, the J end lost 4 bases, and 16 bases lay between the germline ends. The germline V gene has CDR1 SGHRS and CDR2 YFSETQ. CDR3 length: 15 residues. In DNA, the CDR3 is TGCGCCAGCAGATCCGGGGGGCCGGTATACAATGAGCAGTTCTTC. Translation gives CASRSGGPVYNEQFF.

J is TRBJ2-2 and V is TRBV4-3, with D unresolved. Germline lookup yields CDR1 LGHNA and CDR2 YSLEER. The V end lost 0 bases, the J end lost 6 bases, and 14 bases lay between the germline ends. This CDR3 is built from 16 residues. Here the CDR3 DNA reads TGCGCCAGCAGCCAAGATGTTCCTAGTGTCCCCGGGGAGCTGTTTTTT. This gives the protein CASSQDVPSVPGELFF.

V and J are TRBV14 and TRBJ2-1; D unresolved. V was cut by 1 base and J by 4 bases, with 17 bases left in between. CDR3 length: 17 residues. Germline values: CDR1 SGHDN, CDR2 FVKESK. The CDR3 coding sequence is TGTGCCAGCAGCCAAGTCCTAAGACCCACAGATTACAATGAGCAGTTCTTC. Its translation is CASSQVLRPTDYNEQFF.

The V call is TRBV7-6, the J call TRBJ1-1, with 8 positions matching TRBD1. This CDR3 region has 17 residues. Losses at the gene ends were 7 bases for V and 1 base for J; bases not matched to a gene: 14. Germline V gene data show CDR1 as SGHVS and CDR2 as FNYEAQ. DNA for the CDR3: TGTGCCAGCAACCCGGGGATGCCGGGACAGGAGAACACTGAAGCTTTCTTT. Encoded protein: CASNPGMPGQENTEAFF.

The gene calls are TRBV2 and TRBJ2-1, with 9 bases that match TRBD2. The CDR3 spans 16 residues. The V gene's germline CDR1 is SNHLY and CDR2 FYNNEI. With 3 bases clipped from V and 7 bases from J, the junction kept 10 bases outside the gene matches. CDR3 amino acids: CASSDVRGGPRNEQFF. The CDR3 DNA reads TGTGCCAGCAGTGATGTGCGGGGGGGCCCGAGGAATGAGCAGTTCTTC.